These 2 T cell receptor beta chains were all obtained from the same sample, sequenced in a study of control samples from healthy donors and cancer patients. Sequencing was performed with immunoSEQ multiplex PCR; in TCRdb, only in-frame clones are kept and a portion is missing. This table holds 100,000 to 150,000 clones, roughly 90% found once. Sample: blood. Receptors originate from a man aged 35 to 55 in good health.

Here the CDR3 reads CASSVGGQGHGEQYF. The CDR3 nucleotides are TGTGCCAGCAGCGTGGGGGGACAGGGTCATGGCGAGCAGTACTTC. This rearrangement joins TRBV5-4 to TRBJ2-7, with TRBD1 identical over 9 bases. Germline-derived CDR1 and CDR2 are SGHNT and YYREEE (reference sequence). The CDR3 is 15 amino acids. The V gene end was trimmed by 4 bases and the J gene end by 6 bases; junction bases not matched to a gene: 11. The full variable domain, in which reference TRBV5-4 and TRBJ2-7 provide the parts outside the CDR3, is ETGVTQSPTHLIKTRGQQVTLRCSSQSGHNTVSWYQQALGQGPQFIFQYYREEENGRGNFPPRFSGLQFPNYSSELNVNALELDDSALYLCASSVGGQGHGEQYFGPGTRLTVT.

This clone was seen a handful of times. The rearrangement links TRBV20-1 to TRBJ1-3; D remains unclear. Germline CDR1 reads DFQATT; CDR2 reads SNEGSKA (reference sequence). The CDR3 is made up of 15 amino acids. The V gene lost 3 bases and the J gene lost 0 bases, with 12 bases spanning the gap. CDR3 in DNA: TGCAGTGCTAGTATCGGTTCCATCTCTGGAAACACCATATATTTT. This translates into CSASIGSISGNTIYF.